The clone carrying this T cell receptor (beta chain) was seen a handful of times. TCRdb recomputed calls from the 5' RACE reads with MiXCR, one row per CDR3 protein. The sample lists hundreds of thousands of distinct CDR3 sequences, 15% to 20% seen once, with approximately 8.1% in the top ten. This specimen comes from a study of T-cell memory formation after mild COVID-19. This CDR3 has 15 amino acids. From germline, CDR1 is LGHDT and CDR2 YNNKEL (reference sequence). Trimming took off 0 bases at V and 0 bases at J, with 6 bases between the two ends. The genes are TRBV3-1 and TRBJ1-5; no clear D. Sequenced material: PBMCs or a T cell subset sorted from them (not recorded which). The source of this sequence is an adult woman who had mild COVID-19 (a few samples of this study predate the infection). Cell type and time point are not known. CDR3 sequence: CASSQDLGSNQPQHF. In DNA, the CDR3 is TGTGCCAGCAGCCAAGATCTGGGTAGCAATCAGCCCCAGCATTTT.